This TCR beta chain was profiled in a study of cytomegalovirus exposure and HLA in healthy donors. Turning to the study itself: An earlier analysis found around 100 million unique TCR beta sequences from approximately 170 million T cells. Points from the study as a whole: Association of under 20,000 TCR beta sequences with HLA alleles was found at 0.05 false discovery rate in a later analysis. The productive fraction for most TCR beta V segments was about 87% or about 30% in an earlier analysis. Researchers catalogued some 160 TCR beta chains as cytomegalovirus-associated.

CDR1 is LGHNA and CDR2 is YNFKEQ in the germline V gene. This CDR3 contains 15 residues. The ends were cut back, 1 base at V and 2 bases at J, with 9 bases in the middle. It was with 60 Vbeta and 13 Jbeta primers that the PCR ran. TCRdb keeps only in-frame clones here, not all; method: immunoSEQ multiplex PCR. Of 80,000 or so clones listed, more than 65% are singletons. About this clone: As yet, its antigen is unknown.

The specimen sequenced was PBMCs. The TCR originated in a woman in her thirties or forties in good health and CMV-seropositive. This rearrangement joins TRBV4-2 to TRBJ1-5; unclear D gene. CDR3 protein: CASSQGGEGNQPQHF. The CDR3 DNA reads as TGTGCCAGCAGCCAAGGGGGAGAGGGCAATCAGCCCCAGCATTTT.